This is a list of T cell receptor beta chains from one sample in a study of brain T cells in children with intractable seizures. The table came from immunoSEQ multiplex PCR; TCRdb's copy has only in-frame clones and leaves some out. The sample shows some 76,000 clones, around 93% of them seen only once. The specimen comprised peripheral blood, sampled at surgery. The receptors originated from a boy under three years old with tuberous sclerosis and intractable seizures. Each CDR3 is given with its conserved first and last residue. Each record gives: V gene, J gene, D gene, clone size, CDR3 DNA, CDR3 protein. A D gene is named only where the DNA matches it firmly. Size is omitted from some rows. Given values are once, few, many or a class for expanded clones.

V gene: TRBV19
J gene: TRBJ2-5
D gene: NA
clone size: NA
CDR3 DNA: TGTGCCAGTAGTACCACACGGGAAGAGACCCAGTACTTC
CDR3 protein: CASSTTREETQYF

V gene: TRBV9
J gene: TRBJ2-1
D gene: TRBD2
clone size: NA
CDR3 DNA: TGTGCCAGCAGCGTAGGAACTAGCGGCTACAATGAGCAGTTCTTC
CDR3 protein: CASSVGTSGYNEQFF

V gene: TRBV19
J gene: TRBJ1-1
D gene: NA
clone size: once
CDR3 DNA: TGTGCCACCAGACCGGGGTTGGGCACTGAAGCTTTCTTT
CDR3 protein: CATRPGLGTEAFF

V gene: TRBV23-1
J gene: TRBJ2-2
D gene: TRBD2
clone size: many
CDR3 DNA: TGCGCCAGCAGTCCGGGACTAGCGGGAGCCGGGGAGCTGTTTTTT
CDR3 protein: CASSPGLAGAGELFF

V gene: TRBV13
J gene: TRBJ1-1
D gene: NA
clone size: few
CDR3 DNA: TGTGCCAGCAGCCCGGGAGGGACTGAAGCTTTCTTT
CDR3 protein: CASSPGGTEAFF

V gene: TRBV9
J gene: TRBJ2-3
D gene: NA
clone size: NA
CDR3 DNA: TGTGCCAGCAGCGGCACATCAGGGGAAAGAGTGACAGATACGCAGTATTTT
CDR3 protein: CASSGTSGERVTDTQYF

V gene: TRBV7-2
J gene: TRBJ1-5
D gene: NA
clone size: NA
CDR3 DNA: TGTGCCAGCAGCTTAGAAGGCAGGGGCAATCAGCCCCAGCATTTT
CDR3 protein: CASSLEGRGNQPQHF

V gene: TRBV27
J gene: TRBJ1-5
D gene: TRBD1
clone size: NA
CDR3 DNA: TGTGCCAGCACCGGGGGGACAAGACAGGGAGCACAGCCCCAGCATTTT
CDR3 protein: CASTGGTRQGAQPQHF

V gene: TRBV4-1
J gene: TRBJ1-3
D gene: NA
clone size: NA
CDR3 DNA: TGCGCCAGCAGCCAACAACAAGTGTTTTCTGGAAACACCATATATTTT
CDR3 protein: CASSQQQVFSGNTIYF

V gene: TRBV29-1
J gene: TRBJ2-2
D gene: NA
clone size: NA
CDR3 DNA: TGCAGCGTTGACAGGGGAACCTCGAACACCGGGGAGCTGTTTTTT
CDR3 protein: CSVDRGTSNTGELFF

V gene: TRBV5-4
J gene: TRBJ1-3
D gene: NA
clone size: once
CDR3 DNA: TGTGCCAGCAGCCACGGGGGTGCACCGTCTGGAAACACCATATATTTT
CDR3 protein: CASSHGGAPSGNTIYF

V gene: TRBV9
J gene: TRBJ2-5
D gene: NA
clone size: NA
CDR3 DNA: TGTGCCAGCAGCGTAGCTGTCGGGAGCCAGCAAGAGACCCAGTACTTC
CDR3 protein: CASSVAVGSQQETQYF

V gene: TRBV5-4
J gene: TRBJ1-2
D gene: NA
clone size: NA
CDR3 DNA: TGTGCCAGCAGCTACGACAGCGCCTATGGCTACACCTTC
CDR3 protein: CASSYDSAYGYTF

V gene: TRBV5-1
J gene: TRBJ2-4
D gene: NA
clone size: once
CDR3 DNA: TGCGCCAGCAGCTTGACAGCCAAAAACATTCAGTACTTC
CDR3 protein: CASSLTAKNIQYF

V gene: TRBV6-1
J gene: TRBJ1-3
D gene: NA
clone size: NA
CDR3 DNA: TGTGCCAGCAGTGAAGCGGGTACCCTTCGCTTCTCTGGAAACACCATATATTTT
CDR3 protein: CASSEAGTLRFSGNTIYF

V gene: TRBV4-1
J gene: TRBJ2-7
D gene: TRBD2
clone size: few
CDR3 DNA: TGCGCCAGCAGCCCGGGACTAGCGGGAGGCGAGCAGTACTTC
CDR3 protein: CASSPGLAGGEQYF

V gene: TRBV18
J gene: TRBJ2-3
D gene: TRBD2
clone size: NA
CDR3 DNA: TGTGCCAGCTCACCTAGCGGGAGGGGCCTCACAGATACGCAGTATTTT
CDR3 protein: CASSPSGRGLTDTQYF

V gene: TRBV10-3
J gene: TRBJ2-3
D gene: NA
clone size: once
CDR3 DNA: TGTGCCATTGGGCCTTACATCTGGGCAGATACGCAGTATTTT
CDR3 protein: CAIGPYIWADTQYF

V gene: TRBV5-1
J gene: TRBJ1-2
D gene: NA
clone size: NA
CDR3 DNA: TGCGCCAGCAGCTTTTGGGGGGATGGCGGCTACACCTTC
CDR3 protein: CASSFWGDGGYTF

V gene: TRBV13
J gene: TRBJ2-3
D gene: TRBD1
clone size: NA
CDR3 DNA: TGTGCCAGCAGCTTAGACAGGGGGAAGTTCGAGCCGCAGTATTTT
CDR3 protein: CASSLDRGKFEPQYF

V gene: TRBV3-1/TRBV3-2
J gene: TRBJ1-4
D gene: NA
clone size: NA
CDR3 DNA: TGTGCCAGCAAACGGGGCCCGAATGAAAAACTGTTTTTT
CDR3 protein: CASKRGPNEKLFF

V gene: TRBV4-1
J gene: TRBJ1-2
D gene: NA
clone size: NA
CDR3 DNA: TGCGCCAGCAGCCAAGTTGGGGCTGTGGGCTATGGCTACACCTTC
CDR3 protein: CASSQVGAVGYGYTF

V gene: TRBV6-1
J gene: TRBJ1-1
D gene: NA
clone size: NA
CDR3 DNA: TGTGCCAGCAGTGAAGCATGGAATATGGGGGAAAAGAACACTGAAGCTTTCTTT
CDR3 protein: CASSEAWNMGEKNTEAFF

V gene: TRBV9
J gene: TRBJ1-1
D gene: NA
clone size: once
CDR3 DNA: TGTGCCAGCAGCCCGGACAGCAACACTGAAGCTTTCTTT
CDR3 protein: CASSPDSNTEAFF

V gene: TRBV20-1
J gene: TRBJ2-5
D gene: NA
clone size: NA
CDR3 DNA: TGCAGTGCTAGTTTCGGGGGCGCGGAGACCCAGTACTTC
CDR3 protein: CSASFGGAETQYF

V gene: TRBV5-6
J gene: TRBJ2-4
D gene: NA
clone size: NA
CDR3 DNA: TGTGCCAGCAGCTTTTATGGGATTCAGTACTTC
CDR3 protein: CASSFYGIQYF

V gene: TRBV4-1
J gene: TRBJ2-6
D gene: TRBD2
clone size: NA
CDR3 DNA: TGCGCCAGCAGCCGCGGGGGGGCATACGGGGCCAACGTCCTGACTTTC
CDR3 protein: CASSRGGAYGANVLTF

V gene: TRBV11-3
J gene: TRBJ2-7
D gene: NA
clone size: NA
CDR3 DNA: TGTGCCAGCAGCTTTTCGGACCCGGGGGCCCTCGAGCAGTACTTC
CDR3 protein: CASSFSDPGALEQYF

V gene: TRBV6-2/TRBV6-3
J gene: TRBJ2-5
D gene: TRBD2
clone size: NA
CDR3 DNA: TGTGCCAGCAGTTACCGGCTAGCGGGGGGGCCTGGGACCCAGTACTTC
CDR3 protein: CASSYRLAGGPGTQYF

V gene: TRBV3-1/TRBV3-2
J gene: TRBJ1-2
D gene: TRBD1
clone size: once
CDR3 DNA: TGTGCCAGCAGCCTCGAGGGGGCAGGGGACTATGGCTACACCTTC
CDR3 protein: CASSLEGAGDYGYTF

V gene: TRBV4-2
J gene: TRBJ1-1
D gene: NA
clone size: NA
CDR3 DNA: TGTGCCAGCAGCCAAGGGAAAGTGACTGAAGCTTTCTTT
CDR3 protein: CASSQGKVTEAFF

V gene: TRBV6-4
J gene: TRBJ1-3
D gene: NA
clone size: NA
CDR3 DNA: TGTGCCAGCAGTGACTCGAGGGTAAGGGCCTCTGGAAACACCATATATTTT
CDR3 protein: CASSDSRVRASGNTIYF

V gene: TRBV30
J gene: TRBJ2-1
D gene: TRBD1
clone size: NA
CDR3 DNA: TGTGCCTGGAGTGGGGGACAGGGATACAATGAGCAGTTCTTC
CDR3 protein: CAWSGGQGYNEQFF

V gene: TRBV29-1
J gene: TRBJ2-7
D gene: TRBD2
clone size: NA
CDR3 DNA: TGCAGCGTTGAAGCGCGAGGGAGGGACTACGAGCAGTACTTC
CDR3 protein: CSVEARGRDYEQYF

V gene: TRBV14
J gene: TRBJ2-7
D gene: NA
clone size: NA
CDR3 DNA: TGTGCCAGCAGCCTTACACAGGGAGTGGGCGAGCAGTACTTC
CDR3 protein: CASSLTQGVGEQYF

V gene: TRBV28
J gene: TRBJ1-2
D gene: TRBD1
clone size: NA
CDR3 DNA: TGTGCCAGCAGTTTATCCAGGGGGGGCTATGGCTACACCTTC
CDR3 protein: CASSLSRGGYGYTF

V gene: TRBV19
J gene: TRBJ1-2
D gene: NA
clone size: NA
CDR3 DNA: TGTGCCAGTAGTCTCGGGCTAAACTATGGCTACACCTTC
CDR3 protein: CASSLGLNYGYTF

V gene: TRBV4-1
J gene: TRBJ1-4
D gene: NA
clone size: NA
CDR3 DNA: TGCGCCAGCAGCCCAGGACCTGGGGCTAATGAAAAACTGTTTTTT
CDR3 protein: CASSPGPGANEKLFF

V gene: TRBV6-5
J gene: TRBJ1-1
D gene: NA
clone size: NA
CDR3 DNA: TGTGCCAGCAGTTACTCGGGGCACTTGGACACTGAAGCTTTCTTT
CDR3 protein: CASSYSGHLDTEAFF

V gene: TRBV20-1
J gene: TRBJ2-1
D gene: NA
clone size: NA
CDR3 DNA: TGCAGTGCTAGAGATTTGAATGAGCAGTTCTTC
CDR3 protein: CSARDLNEQFF

V gene: TRBV6-5
J gene: TRBJ2-3
D gene: NA
clone size: NA
CDR3 DNA: TGTGCCAGCAGTTACGGGGGCACAGATACGCAGTATTTT
CDR3 protein: CASSYGGTDTQYF